These 5 T cell receptor beta chains came from one sample sequenced in a study of graft-versus-host responses after intestinal transplantation. The table came from immunoSEQ multiplex PCR; TCRdb's copy has only in-frame clones and leaves some out. The data contain some 8,200 clones, 92% of them singletons. Specimen: PBMCs, collected around 31 days after intestinal transplant. Receptor source: a human patient who received an intestinal transplant, so some T cells may come from the graft donor.

The chain employs TRBV10-2 and TRBJ2-7, with 7 bases lining up with TRBD1. The CDR3 length is 15 residues. V dropped 0 bases and J dropped 2; count of bases not matched to a gene: 4. The germline V gene encodes CDR1 WSHSY and CDR2 SAAADI. In DNA form, the CDR3 reads TGCGCCAGCAGTGAGTCAGAGGACAGGCCCTACGAGCAGTACTTC. Translated, it gives CASSESEDRPYEQYF.

The chain links TRBV4-1 to TRBJ1-1; D might be TRBD1 (5 bases). This CDR3 comprises 19 residues. CDR1 is MGHRA, CDR2 YSYEKL, per germline. The V and J ends lost 1 base and 2 bases respectively, with 23 bases between them. The CDR3 is CASSQVPRWRDGLNTEAFF. CDR3 sequence (DNA): TGCGCCAGCAGCCAAGTCCCCCGGTGGCGGGACGGCCTCAACACTGAAGCTTTCTTT.

The gene calls are TRBV9 and TRBJ2-7, with 11 bases aligning to TRBD1. CDR3 length equals 16 residues. Germline lookup yields CDR1 SGDLS and CDR2 YYNGEE. Trimming at V came to 4 bases and at J to 3 bases, leaving 9 bases not matched to a gene. The CDR3 region is CASSPLPGQGGYEQYF. CDR3 nucleotide sequence: TGTGCCAGCAGCCCCCTCCCGGGACAGGGGGGCTACGAGCAGTACTTC.

This chain joins TRBV7-9 and TRBJ1-1; no clear D. Germline values: CDR1 SEHNR, CDR2 FQNEAQ (reference sequence). CDR3 length: 15 amino acids. V was trimmed by 6 bases and J by 0 bases, leaving 14 bases between them. The CDR3 DNA is TGTGCCAGCAGGGACCGGACTCCCATGAACACTGAAGCTTTCTTT. Translation: CASRDRTPMNTEAFF.

This chain connects TRBV6-1 to TRBJ2-3; D is possibly TRBD1 (6 bases). Germline V gene lookup returns CDR1 MNHNS and CDR2 SASEGT. This CDR3 comprises 16 residues. V shed 3 bases and J shed 2 bases, with 15 bases lying between them. The CDR3 protein is CASSDPDRTYTDTQYF. DNA of the CDR3: TGTGCCAGCAGTGATCCCGACAGGACCTACACAGATACGCAGTATTTT.